Below are 28 T cell receptor beta chains sequenced from a single sample in a study of blood T cell repertoires in COVID-19. Measured with immunoSEQ multiplex PCR; TCRdb has only the in-frame clones, and not every one. The repertoire holds approximately 210,000 clones, 70% to 90% seen once, with approximately 2% in the top ten. Sequencing was performed on peripheral blood. Receptors originate from a man aged 25-40 years who had recovered from COVID-19.

The gene calls are TRBV5-1 and TRBJ2-3; TRBD2 agrees at 7 bases. Germline CDR1 and CDR2: SGHRS and YFSETQ. With 4 bases clipped from V and 4 bases from J, the junction kept 12 bases outside the gene matches. This CDR3 is 16 amino acids long. CDR3 coding DNA: TGCGCCAGCAGCCGGGGGGTGCGGGGCGGGGCAGATACGCAGTATTTT. Translation: CASSRGVRGGADTQYF.

The chain joins TRBV13 to TRBJ1-3; 9 nucleotides match TRBD1. Germline trimming cut 0 bases from V and 0 bases from J; bases unmatched to any gene: 3. Looked up from germline, CDR1 is PRHDT and CDR2 is FYEKMQ (reference sequence). The CDR3 consists of 17 residues. CDR3 sequence (DNA): TGTGCCAGCAGCTTAGGAGGGACAGGGTTCTCTGGAAACACCATATATTTT. Protein: CASSLGGTGFSGNTIYF.

This clone showed up just once. The J gene is TRBJ1-1, the V gene TRBV10-1; D is perhaps TRBD1 (5 bases). CDR1 WNHNN and CDR2 SYGVQD come from the germline V gene (reference sequence). The CDR3 has 12 residues. V gave up 11 bases and J gave up 2 bases, with 12 bases separating them. The CDR3 nucleotides read TGCGCCCGGTGGGGGGTAAACACTGAAGCTTTCTTT. It is translated as CARWGVNTEAFF.

The chain joins TRBV18 to TRBJ2-7; 7 bases are shared with TRBD1. CDR1 is KGHSH and CDR2 is LQKENI in the germline V gene. V shed 3 bases and J 9 bases; nucleotides not matched to a gene: 5. The CDR3 consists of 12 residues. CDR3 sequence (DNA): TGTGCCAGCTCACCCCAGGGGGTTGGGCAGTACTTC. Protein sequence: CASSPQGVGQYF. Full variable domain (missing parts from reference TRBV18 and TRBJ2-7): NAGVMQNPRHLVRRRGQEARLRCSPMKGHSHVYWYRQLPEEGLKFMVYLQKENIIDESGMPKERFSAEFPKEGPSILRIQQVVRGDSAAYFCASSPQGVGQYFGPGTRLTVT.

V gene TRBV27 combines with J gene TRBJ2-7, with TRBD1 matching over 10 bases. The CDR3 runs to 14 residues. J gave up 3 bases and V 6 bases, and 5 bases lay outside the gene matches. The germline V gene has CDR1 MNHEY and CDR2 SMNVEV (reference sequence). The CDR3 DNA reads as TGTGCCAGCAGCGTCCGGGACAGGGGCTACGAGCAGTACTTC. It encodes CASSVRDRGYEQYF.

The chain recombines TRBV7-2 with TRBJ1-2, with 10 positions matching TRBD1. V lost 4 bases to trimming and J lost 8 bases; unmatched junction nucleotides: 4. The CDR3 spans 13 residues. The germline gives CDR1 SGHTA, CDR2 FQGNSA. The CDR3: CASSWGTGEGYTF. In DNA, the CDR3 is TGTGCCAGCAGCTGGGGGACAGGGGAAGGCTACACCTTC.

The chain links TRBV5-1 to TRBJ2-3; a possible D gene is TRBD1 (6 bases). Trimming removed 4 bases from V and 0 bases from J, with 15 bases in between. Germline assignment: CDR1 SGHRS and CDR2 YFSETQ. This CDR3 is 16 amino acids long. CDR3: CASSALGTFSTDTQYF. CDR3 coding DNA: TGCGCCAGCAGCGCCCTCGGGACATTTAGCACAGATACGCAGTATTTT.

The chain has TRBV5-1 and TRBJ2-5; 7 nucleotides line up with TRBD2. The germline gives CDR1 SGHRS, CDR2 YFSETQ. The CDR3 runs 15 residues. V lost 5 bases to trimming and J lost 2 bases; unmatched junction nucleotides: 9. CDR3 DNA sequence: TGCGCCAGCAGTCCTTCGGGGAGGGGACAAGAGACCCAGTACTTC. Amino acid sequence: CASSPSGRGQETQYF.

This sequence joins TRBV6-5 and TRBJ1-2; TRBD1 is a possible D gene (6 bases). The V end was cut by 6 bases, the J end by 8 bases, with 13 bases between. The CDR3 contains 12 residues. In germline, CDR1 is MNHEY, CDR2 SVGAGI. The CDR3 sequence: CASRFTGSGYTF. In DNA, the CDR3 is TGTGCCAGCAGATTCACAGGGAGCGGCTACACCTTC.

V and J are TRBV10-3 and TRBJ1-1; TRBD1 agrees at 10 bases. Germline V CDR1 and CDR2: ENHRY, SYGVKD. The CDR3 length is 15 residues. J gave up 1 base and V 5 bases, and 4 bases lay outside the gene matches. This CDR3 reads CAISWGQGRNTEAFF. The CDR3 nucleotides read TGTGCCATCAGTTGGGGACAGGGGAGGAACACTGAAGCTTTCTTT.

This clone has a handful of counts. The CDR3 DNA sequence: TGTGCCAGCAGCTTGGATCCGGGGAGCCCCTACGAGCAGTACTTC. Its protein product is CASSLDPGSPYEQYF. The chain couples TRBV5-4 to TRBJ2-7, with a tentative D call TRBD2 (5 bases). Germline lookup yields CDR1 SGHNT and CDR2 YYREEE (reference sequence). CDR3 length equals 15 residues. Trimming removed 0 bases at V and 2 bases at J, with 12 bases between.

V and J are TRBV27 and TRBJ2-1, with TRBD2 matching over 8 bases. With V trimmed by 5 bases and J by 5 bases, 14 bases remained unmatched. CDR1 is MNHEY, CDR2 SMNVEV, per germline (reference sequence). This CDR3 has 17 amino acids. The CDR3, as DNA: TGTGCCAGCAGTCCGTATCCGGGAGGGAGGATAGACAATGAGCAGTTCTTC. Amino acids: CASSPYPGGRIDNEQFF.

This clone occurred once. The chain employs TRBV3-1 (or the pseudogene TRBV3-2) and TRBJ2-3, with a tentative D call TRBD1 (5 bases). This CDR3 contains 16 residues. V was trimmed by 2 bases and J by 4 bases, leaving 16 bases between them. The germline CDR1 and CDR2 sequences are LGHDT and YNNKEL (reference sequence). The chain's CDR3 is CASSQQGLALADTQYF. In nucleotides, the CDR3 is TGTGCCAGCAGCCAACAGGGTTTGGCGCTCGCAGATACGCAGTATTTT.

This rearrangement joins TRBV18 to TRBJ1-1, with D perhaps TRBD1 (5 bases). Trimming took 3 bases from V and 1 from J, leaving 6 bases between them. This CDR3 is built from 13 residues. The germline gives CDR1 KGHSH, CDR2 LQKENI. CDR3 DNA: TGTGCCAGCTCACCGGGGGGGAACACTGAAGCTTTCTTT. Translated, it gives CASSPGGNTEAFF.

J is TRBJ1-1 and V is TRBV9; a possible D gene is TRBD1 (5 bases). V was trimmed by 5 bases and J by 1 base, leaving 9 bases between them. In germline, CDR1 is SGDLS, CDR2 YYNGEE. The CDR3 loop spans 13 amino acids. CDR3 bases: TGTGCCAGCAGACGACAGACGAACACTGAAGCTTTCTTT. It yields the protein CASRRQTNTEAFF.

This chain joins TRBV7-2 and TRBJ2-1; 8 positions match TRBD2. V was clipped by 1 base and J by 8 bases; unmatched bases: 16. The CDR3 is made up of 18 amino acids. Germline loops: CDR1 SGHTA, CDR2 FQGNSA. Written as DNA, the CDR3 is TGTGCCAGCAGCTTAGTTCTTAGTAGGGGACTAGAGGTGTATGAGCAGTTCTTC. Its protein is CASSLVLSRGLEVYEQFF.

This clone was seen just once. This chain uses TRBV5-1 with TRBJ2-7, with D uncertain. Per germline, CDR1 SGHRS and CDR2 YFSETQ. V was cut by 4 bases and J by 2 bases, with 19 bases left in between. This CDR3 spans 16 amino acids. Here the CDR3 DNA reads TGCGCCAGCAGCGGTGGAGCTCAGAACCCCACCTACGAGCAGTACTTC. Translating it yields CASSGGAQNPTYEQYF.

The V gene is TRBV13, the J gene TRBJ2-5, with TRBD2 matching 8 bases. Germline V gene lookup returns CDR1 PRHDT and CDR2 FYEKMQ (reference sequence). CDR3 length equals 18 residues. With V trimmed by 2 bases and J by 5 bases, 16 bases remained unmatched. The CDR3 here is CASSLSRGGFLLGETQYF. In nucleotides, the CDR3 is TGTGCCAGCAGCTTATCGCGCGGGGGGTTCCTCTTGGGGGAGACCCAGTACTTC.

The chain joins TRBV19 to TRBJ1-5; 7 bases are a match to TRBD1. V lost 5 bases and J lost 0; bases outside the gene matches: 13. This CDR3 comprises 18 residues. CDR1 is LNHDA, CDR2 SQIVND, per germline (reference sequence). CDR3 loop: CASSPFGTEAYSNQPQHF. As DNA, the CDR3 is TGTGCCAGTAGTCCCTTCGGGACAGAGGCTTATAGCAATCAGCCCCAGCATTTT.

V gene TRBV9 combines with J gene TRBJ2-5; 9 bases are a match to TRBD1. CDR3 size: 14 residues. In germline, CDR1 is SGDLS, CDR2 YYNGEE. V shed 4 bases and J 4 bases; nucleotides not matched to a gene: 5. CDR3 sequence (DNA): TGTGCCAGCAGCCCTGGGACAGGGATAGAGACCCAGTACTTC. Protein: CASSPGTGIETQYF.

The chain couples TRBV5-5 to TRBJ1-3; D call uncertain. The CDR3 contains 16 residues. The V gene lost 0 bases and the J gene lost 0 bases, with 10 bases spanning the gap. In germline, CDR1 is SGHKS, CDR2 YYEKEE (reference sequence). CDR3 protein: CASSLDPGISGNTIYF. CDR3 coding DNA: TGTGCCAGCAGCTTGGACCCGGGGATCTCTGGAAACACCATATATTTT.

V usage is TRBV19 and J usage is TRBJ2-1; 11 positions agree with TRBD2. CDR1 and CDR2 (germline): LNHDA, SQIVND (reference sequence). This CDR3 contains 18 residues. Trimming took 2 bases from V and 2 from J; bases not matched to a gene: 8. The chain's CDR3 is CASSIWLAGGRAYNEQFF. The CDR3 nucleotides are TGTGCCAGTAGTATATGGCTAGCGGGGGGTCGGGCCTACAATGAGCAGTTCTTC.

This sequence joins TRBV6-5 and TRBJ2-3; D might be TRBD2 (6 bases). CDR1 MNHEY and CDR2 SVGAGI come from the germline V gene. V lost 2 bases, J lost 2 bases, and 11 bases lay in between. There are 15 residues in the CDR3. CDR3 in amino acids: CASSYDGTFTDTQYF. CDR3 nucleotides: TGTGCCAGCAGTTACGACGGGACTTTCACAGATACGCAGTATTTT.

This chain connects TRBV5-1 to TRBJ2-7; D gene uncertain. The V end lost 4 bases, the J end lost 0 bases, and 5 bases lay between the germline ends. Germline V gene data show CDR1 as SGHRS and CDR2 as YFSETQ. The length of the CDR3 is 12 residues. CDR3 sequence: CASSLSSYEQYF. CDR3 coding DNA: TGCGCCAGCAGCCTGAGCTCCTACGAGCAGTACTTC.

The chain couples TRBV7-2 to TRBJ2-7, with TRBD2 as a possible D gene (6 bases). This CDR3 region has 12 residues. Trimming took 5 bases from V and 3 from J, leaving 8 bases between them. Germline V lookup: CDR1 SGHTA, CDR2 FQGNSA. CDR3: CASSRDFYEQYF. The DNA of the CDR3 is TGTGCCAGCAGCCGGGACTTCTACGAGCAGTACTTC.

The rearrangement joins TRBV6-6 to TRBJ2-3; 7 bases map to TRBD1. V lost 5 bases, J lost 1 base, and 12 bases stayed unmatched. This CDR3 has 17 amino acids. Per germline, CDR1 MNHNY and CDR2 SVGAGI (reference sequence). The CDR3 sequence: CASSPLQGSAGTDTQYF. CDR3 sequence (DNA): TGTGCCAGCAGTCCCCTACAGGGGTCAGCCGGCACAGATACGCAGTATTTT.

This chain uses TRBV29-1 with TRBJ2-5, with 8 bases that match TRBD1. This CDR3 has 15 residues. Germline V CDR1 and CDR2: SQVTM, ANQGSEA. Unmatched junction bases numbered 13, after V lost 6 bases and J lost 4 bases. The DNA of the CDR3 is TGCAGCGTGGGGAACAGGGGGGTTTTAGGAGAGACCCAGTACTTC. It encodes CSVGNRGVLGETQYF.

The V gene is TRBV9, the J gene TRBJ2-7; 10 positions agree with TRBD1. This CDR3 has 16 amino acids. The germline V gene encodes CDR1 SGDLS and CDR2 YYNGEE. Trimming removed 3 bases from V and 1 base from J; junction bases left unmatched: 7. CDR3 in DNA: TGTGCCAGCAGCGGAGGGAGGACAGGGGGGTCCTACGAGCAGTACTTC. As protein: CASSGGRTGGSYEQYF.